This T cell receptor beta chain was found in a study of control samples from healthy donors and cancer patients. V lost 6 bases and J 0 bases, leaving 17 bases between the germline ends. This CDR3 is 17 amino acids long. Germline V gives CDR1 KGHSH, CDR2 LQKENI. Method: immunoSEQ multiplex PCR; TCRdb's copy keeps in-frame clones and lacks some. The sample carries 130,000 or so clones, 90% to 95% recorded once. The clonotype originates from a man in his sixties with colorectal cancer. The chain employs TRBV18 and TRBJ1-4; possibly TRBD1 for D (6 bases). Material for sequencing was PBMCs. CDR3 protein: CASSSVGAQATNEKLFF. CDR3 DNA: TGTGCCAGCTCTTCGGTGGGGGCCCAAGCAACTAATGAAAAACTGTTTTTT.